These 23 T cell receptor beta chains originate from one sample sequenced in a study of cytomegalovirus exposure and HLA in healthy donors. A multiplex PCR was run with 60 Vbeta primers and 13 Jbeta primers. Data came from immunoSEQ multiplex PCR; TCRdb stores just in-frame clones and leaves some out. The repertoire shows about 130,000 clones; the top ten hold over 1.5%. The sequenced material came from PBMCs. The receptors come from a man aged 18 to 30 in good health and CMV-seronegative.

CDR3 coding DNA: TGTGCCAGCAGTTTCCGGGACAACACCTACGAGCAGTACTTC. Protein sequence: CASSFRDNTYEQYF. The J gene is TRBJ2-7, the V gene TRBV28; possibly TRBD1 for D (6 bases). This CDR3 is built from 14 residues. Germline-derived CDR1 and CDR2 are MDHEN and SYDVKM. V was trimmed by 3 bases and J by 2 bases, leaving 11 bases between them.

The CDR3 region has the DNA TGTGCCAGCAGCAATGACGGTGCGGGCGGAGGCTACACCTTC. This codes for CASSNDGAGGGYTF. The rearrangement uses TRBV5-5 and TRBJ1-2; D is undetermined. Per the germline V gene, CDR1 is SGHKS and CDR2 is YYEKEE (reference sequence). The CDR3 totals 14 residues. V gave up 4 bases and J gave up 8 bases, with 18 bases separating them.

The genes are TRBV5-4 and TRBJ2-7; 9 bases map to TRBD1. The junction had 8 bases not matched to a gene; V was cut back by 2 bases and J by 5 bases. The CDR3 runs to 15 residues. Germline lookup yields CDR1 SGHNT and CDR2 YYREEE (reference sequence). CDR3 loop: CASSFRDRAYHEQYF. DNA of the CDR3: TGTGCCAGCAGCTTCCGGGACAGGGCTTACCACGAGCAGTACTTC.

CDR3 sequence: CASSSVGRKGEQYF. The CDR3 DNA reads TGTGCCAGCAGCTCAGTGGGGAGAAAGGGCGAGCAGTACTTC. The V gene is TRBV7-9, the J gene TRBJ2-7, with D tentatively TRBD2 (5 bases). Germline-derived CDR1 and CDR2 are SEHNR and FQNEAQ (reference sequence). The V and J ends lost 4 bases and 6 bases respectively, with 16 bases between them. The CDR3 is made up of 14 amino acids.

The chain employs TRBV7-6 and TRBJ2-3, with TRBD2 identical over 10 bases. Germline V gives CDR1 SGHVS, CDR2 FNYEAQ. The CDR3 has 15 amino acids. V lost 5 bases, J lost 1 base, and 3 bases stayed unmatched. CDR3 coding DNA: TGTGCCAGCAGCCCTAGCGGGAGAGGCACAGATACGCAGTATTTT. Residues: CASSPSGRGTDTQYF.

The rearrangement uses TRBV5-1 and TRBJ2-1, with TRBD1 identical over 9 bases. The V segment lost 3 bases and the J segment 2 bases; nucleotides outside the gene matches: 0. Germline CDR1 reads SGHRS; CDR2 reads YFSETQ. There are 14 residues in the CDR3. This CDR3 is CASSWDRAYNEQFF. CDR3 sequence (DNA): TGCGCCAGCAGCTGGGACAGGGCCTACAATGAGCAGTTCTTC.

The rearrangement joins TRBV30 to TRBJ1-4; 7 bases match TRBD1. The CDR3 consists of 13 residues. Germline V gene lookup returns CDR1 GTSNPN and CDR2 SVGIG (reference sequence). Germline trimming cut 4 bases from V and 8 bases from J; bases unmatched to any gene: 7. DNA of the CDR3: TGTGCCTGGATTCACGGGACAGCCGAAAAACTGTTTTTT. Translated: CAWIHGTAEKLFF.

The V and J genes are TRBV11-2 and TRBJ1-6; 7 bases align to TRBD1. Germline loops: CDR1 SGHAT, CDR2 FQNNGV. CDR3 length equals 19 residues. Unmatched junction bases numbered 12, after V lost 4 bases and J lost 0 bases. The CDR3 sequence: CASSSGDRRISSYNSPLHF. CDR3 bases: TGTGCCAGCAGCTCTGGGGACAGAAGGATAAGCTCCTATAATTCACCCCTCCACTTT.

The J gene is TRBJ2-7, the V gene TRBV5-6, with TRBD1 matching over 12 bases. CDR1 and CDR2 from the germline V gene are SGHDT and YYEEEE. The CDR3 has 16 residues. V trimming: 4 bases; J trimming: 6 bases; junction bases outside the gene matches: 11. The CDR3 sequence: CASSLAGQGASGEQYF. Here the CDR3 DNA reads TGTGCCAGCAGCCTCGCGGGACAGGGGGCTTCGGGCGAGCAGTACTTC.

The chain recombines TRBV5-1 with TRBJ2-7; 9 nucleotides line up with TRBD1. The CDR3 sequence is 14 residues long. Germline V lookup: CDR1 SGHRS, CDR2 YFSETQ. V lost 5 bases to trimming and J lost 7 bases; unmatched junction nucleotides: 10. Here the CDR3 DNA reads TGCGCCAGCAGTCCAGGACAGGGGATGGGAGAGCAGTACTTC. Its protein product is CASSPGQGMGEQYF.

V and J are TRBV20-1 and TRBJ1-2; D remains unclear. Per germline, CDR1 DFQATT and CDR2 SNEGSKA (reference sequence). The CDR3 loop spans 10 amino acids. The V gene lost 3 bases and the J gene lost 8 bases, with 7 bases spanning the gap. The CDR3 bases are TGCAGTGCTAGCACTACAGGCTACACCTTC. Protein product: CSASTTGYTF.

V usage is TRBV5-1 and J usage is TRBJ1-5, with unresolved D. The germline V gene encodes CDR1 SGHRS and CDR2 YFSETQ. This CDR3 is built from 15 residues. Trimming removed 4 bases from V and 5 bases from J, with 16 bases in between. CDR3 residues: CASSPEGVVDQPQHF. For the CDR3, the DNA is TGCGCCAGCAGCCCTGAGGGTGTCGTAGATCAGCCCCAGCATTTT.

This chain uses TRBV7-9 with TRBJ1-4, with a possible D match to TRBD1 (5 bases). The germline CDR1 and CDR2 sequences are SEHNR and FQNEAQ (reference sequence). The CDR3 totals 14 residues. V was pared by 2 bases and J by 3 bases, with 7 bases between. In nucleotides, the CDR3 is TGTGCCAGCAGCTTACAGGGTTCTAATGAAAAACTGTTTTTT. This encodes CASSLQGSNEKLFF.

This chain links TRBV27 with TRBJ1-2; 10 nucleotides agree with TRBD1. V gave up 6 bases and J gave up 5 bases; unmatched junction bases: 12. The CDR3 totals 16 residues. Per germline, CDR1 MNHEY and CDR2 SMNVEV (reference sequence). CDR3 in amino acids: CASSSIDRGRRYGYTF. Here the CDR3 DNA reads TGTGCCAGCAGCTCAATTGACAGGGGGCGTCGGTATGGCTACACCTTC.

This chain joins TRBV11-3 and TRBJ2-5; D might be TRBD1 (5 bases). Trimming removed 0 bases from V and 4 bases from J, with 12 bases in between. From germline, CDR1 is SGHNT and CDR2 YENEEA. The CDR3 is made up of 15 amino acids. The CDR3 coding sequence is TGTGCCAGCAGCTTAGAAGGGGATAGCCGAGAGACCCAGTACTTC. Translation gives CASSLEGDSRETQYF.

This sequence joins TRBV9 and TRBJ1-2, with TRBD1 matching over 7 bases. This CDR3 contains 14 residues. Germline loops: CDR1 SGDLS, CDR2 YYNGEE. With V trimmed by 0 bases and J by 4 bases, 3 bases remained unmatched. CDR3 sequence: CASSVAWDSYGYTF. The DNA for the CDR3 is TGTGCCAGCAGCGTAGCTTGGGACAGCTATGGCTACACCTTC.

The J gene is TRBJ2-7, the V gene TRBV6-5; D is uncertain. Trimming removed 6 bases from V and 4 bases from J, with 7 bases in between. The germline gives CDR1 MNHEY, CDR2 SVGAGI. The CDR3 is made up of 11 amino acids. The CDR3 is CASRQVYEQYF. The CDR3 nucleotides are TGTGCCAGCAGACAAGTTTACGAGCAGTACTTC.

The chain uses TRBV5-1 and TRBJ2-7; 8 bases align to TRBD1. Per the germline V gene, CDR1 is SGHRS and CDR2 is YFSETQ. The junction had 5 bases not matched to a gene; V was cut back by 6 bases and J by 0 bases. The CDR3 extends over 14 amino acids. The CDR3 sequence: CASTGQGSSYEQYF. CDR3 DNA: TGCGCCAGCACCGGACAGGGTAGCTCCTACGAGCAGTACTTC.

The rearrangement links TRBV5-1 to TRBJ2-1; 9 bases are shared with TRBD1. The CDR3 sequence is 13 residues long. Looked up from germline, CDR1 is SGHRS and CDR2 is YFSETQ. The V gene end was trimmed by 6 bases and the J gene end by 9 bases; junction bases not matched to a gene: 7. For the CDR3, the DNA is TGCGCCAGCACCACAGGGGGCTGGAGTGAGCAGTTCTTC. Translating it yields CASTTGGWSEQFF.

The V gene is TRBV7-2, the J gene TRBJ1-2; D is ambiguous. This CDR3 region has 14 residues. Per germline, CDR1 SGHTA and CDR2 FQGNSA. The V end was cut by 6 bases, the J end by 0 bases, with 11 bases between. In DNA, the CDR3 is TGTGCCAGCAGTCAGATACGTGCTAACTATGGCTACACCTTC. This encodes CASSQIRANYGYTF.

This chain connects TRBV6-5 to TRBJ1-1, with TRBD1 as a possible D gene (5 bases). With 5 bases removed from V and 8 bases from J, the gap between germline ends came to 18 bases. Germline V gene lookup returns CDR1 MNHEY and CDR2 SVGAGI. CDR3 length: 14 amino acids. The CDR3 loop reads CASSKNSLRGEAFF. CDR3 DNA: TGTGCCAGCAGTAAGAACAGTCTTCGGGGGGAAGCTTTCTTT.

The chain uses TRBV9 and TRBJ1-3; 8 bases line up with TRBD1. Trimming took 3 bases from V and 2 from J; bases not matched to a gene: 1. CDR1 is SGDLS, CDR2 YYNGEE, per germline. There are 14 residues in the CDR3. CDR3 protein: CASSAQGAGNTIYF. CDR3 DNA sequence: TGTGCCAGCAGCGCACAGGGGGCTGGAAACACCATATATTTT.

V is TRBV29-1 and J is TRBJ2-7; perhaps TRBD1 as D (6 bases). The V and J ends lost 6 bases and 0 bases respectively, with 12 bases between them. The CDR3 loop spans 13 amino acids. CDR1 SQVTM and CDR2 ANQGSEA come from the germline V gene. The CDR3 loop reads CSVTDRSSYEQYF. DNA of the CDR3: TGCAGCGTCACGGACAGAAGCTCCTACGAGCAGTACTTC.